These 28 T cell receptor beta chains originate from one sample sequenced in a study of shared clonotypes between healthy human individuals. Data came from immunoSEQ multiplex PCR; TCRdb stores just in-frame clones and leaves some out. This table has more than 400,000 clones, over 70% appearing once. Material for sequencing was PBMCs. These receptor sequences come from a woman aged 40 to 55 in good health. Some clones in this sample may be carry-over from other donors' samples.

J is TRBJ2-3 and V is TRBV5-1; tentative D call: TRBD2 (5 bases). The CDR3 covers 14 residues. Trimming stripped 4 bases from V and 5 bases from J, with 14 bases between. Germline CDR1 SGHRS, CDR2 YFSETQ. The CDR3 loop reads CASSVGQAGDTQYF. CDR3 nucleotide sequence: TGCGCCAGCAGCGTCGGCCAGGCGGGAGATACGCAGTATTTT.

This clone was recorded only once. The rearrangement uses TRBV28 and TRBJ1-2; the match to TRBD1 covers 7 bases. CDR1 is MDHEN and CDR2 is SYDVKM in the germline V gene. V trimming: 6 bases; J trimming: 6 bases; junction bases outside the gene matches: 7. The CDR3 extends over 13 amino acids. The CDR3 coding sequence is TGTGCCAGCAGGCCGACAGGGTCTAATGGCTACACCTTC. It is translated as CASRPTGSNGYTF.

This chain links TRBV30 with TRBJ1-4, with a possible D match to TRBD1 (6 bases). The germline V and J ends were trimmed by 2 bases and 8 bases, with 15 bases remaining between them. The CDR3 covers 14 residues. Germline CDR1 is GTSNPN and CDR2 is SVGIG (reference sequence). The CDR3 DNA is TGTGCCTGGAGTTGGGGGCCCCTTGGGGAAAAACTGTTTTTT. It yields the protein CAWSWGPLGEKLFF.

The V gene is TRBV7-8, the J gene TRBJ2-7, with D tentatively TRBD2 (5 bases). V was pared by 5 bases and J by 0 bases, with 17 bases between. There are 16 residues in the CDR3. Germline V gene lookup returns CDR1 SGHVS and CDR2 FQNEAQ. CDR3 DNA: TGTGCCAGCAGCAACTTTAGCGCCGACCTCTCCTACGAGCAGTACTTC. Amino acids: CASSNFSADLSYEQYF.

The chain uses TRBV28 and TRBJ1-5, with TRBD1 matching over 8 bases. CDR3 length: 19 amino acids. CDR1 is MDHEN and CDR2 is SYDVKM in the germline V gene. With V trimmed by 5 bases and J by 0 bases, 15 bases remained unmatched. The CDR3 bases are TGTGCCAGCAGTGAGGCCCCCCGACAGGGGACCTATAGCAATCAGCCCCAGCATTTT. It encodes CASSEAPRQGTYSNQPQHF.

The chain couples TRBV27 to TRBJ1-5, with 7 bases matching TRBD1. V lost 9 bases, J lost 3 bases, and 5 bases stayed unmatched. Germline V gives CDR1 MNHEY, CDR2 SMNVEV (reference sequence). The CDR3 runs 13 residues. CDR3 DNA: TGTGCCAGTCAACAGGGGCCCAATCAGCCCCAGCATTTT. As protein: CASQQGPNQPQHF.

The V gene is TRBV5-1, the J gene TRBJ2-3; 9 bases fit TRBD2. The CDR3 covers 19 residues. The trim removed 0 bases at V and 0 bases at J, leaving 11 bases unmatched. Germline CDR1 is SGHRS and CDR2 is YFSETQ. CDR3 region: CASSLAGGRAQTSTDTQYF. The CDR3 nucleotides read TGCGCCAGCAGCTTGGCGGGCGGGAGGGCCCAAACTAGCACAGATACGCAGTATTTT.

This clone came up many times. This chain links TRBV7-9 with TRBJ1-1, with TRBD1 identical over 7 bases. V lost 1 base and J lost 4; bases outside the gene matches: 6. The germline CDR1 and CDR2 sequences are SEHNR and FQNEAQ (reference sequence). CDR3 length: 15 residues. Here the CDR3 DNA reads TGTGCCAGCAGCTTAGGAGGTCAGGGGGGCACTGAAGCTTTCTTT. It specifies CASSLGGQGGTEAFF.

In regard to this clone: A far larger clone is only one base removed, so a read error is likely. The sample holds other DNA sequences that translate to the same CDR3. V gene TRBV29-1 combines with J gene TRBJ1-1, with D tentatively TRBD1 (6 bases). With 7 bases removed from V and 6 bases from J, the gap between germline ends came to 18 bases. The CDR3 runs to 13 residues. Germline values: CDR1 SQVTM, CDR2 ANQGSEA. CDR3 in amino acids: CSAYRDKDAEAFF. The CDR3 nucleotides read TGCAGCGCTTACCGGGACAAGGACGCTGAAGCTTTCTTT. Supplemented by reference TRBV29-1 and TRBJ1-1, the full variable domain reads SAVISQKPSRDICQRGTSLTIQCQVDSQVTMMFWYRQQPGQSLTLIATANQGSEATYESGFVIDKFPISRPNLTFSTLTVSNMSPEDSSIYLCSAYRDKDAEAFFGQGTRLTVV.

V usage is TRBV11-2 and J usage is TRBJ2-3; 8 nucleotides align to TRBD1. The V segment lost 1 base and the J segment 2 bases; nucleotides outside the gene matches: 5. This CDR3 comprises 16 residues. The germline V gene encodes CDR1 SGHAT and CDR2 FQNNGV. CDR3 bases: TGTGCCAGCAGCTTAGGTAACAGGGGGTCCACAGATACGCAGTATTTT. It is translated as CASSLGNRGSTDTQYF.

The chain couples TRBV2 to TRBJ2-5; the D is unclear. Looked up from germline, CDR1 is SNHLY and CDR2 is FYNNEI. The CDR3 runs 14 residues. Trimming stripped 5 bases from V and 1 base from J, with 11 bases between. The CDR3 spells CASSRPGFQETQYF. The CDR3 DNA is TGTGCCAGCAGTCGACCCGGGTTCCAAGAGACCCAGTACTTC.

The chain is built from TRBV6-6 and TRBJ2-7; TRBD1 agrees at 8 bases. The germline CDR1 and CDR2 sequences are MNHNY and SVGAGI (reference sequence). Germline trimming cut 2 bases from V and 3 bases from J; bases unmatched to any gene: 6. This CDR3 contains 15 residues. The CDR3 DNA reads as TGTGCCAGCAGTTACCGAAGACAGGGGAACTACGAGCAGTACTTC. This gives the protein CASSYRRQGNYEQYF.

In this sample, this clone turned up a few times. This chain joins TRBV30 and TRBJ1-2; perhaps TRBD1 as D (6 bases). V dropped 0 bases and J dropped 5 bases, with 16 bases sitting between them. This CDR3 contains 15 residues. Germline V CDR1 and CDR2: GTSNPN, SVGIG (reference sequence). The chain's CDR3 is CAWSVQGGGLYGYTF. The CDR3 DNA sequence: TGTGCCTGGAGTGTACAGGGAGGTGGGCTATATGGCTACACCTTC. The full variable domain, its missing parts supplied by reference TRBV30 and TRBJ1-2, is SQTIHQWPATLVQPVGSPLSLECTVEGTSNPNLYWYRQAAGRGLQLLFYSVGIGQISSEVPQNLSASRPQDRQFILSSKKLLLSDSGFYLCAWSVQGGGLYGYTFGSGTRLTVV.

This chain uses TRBV5-8 with TRBJ1-2; 10 bases line up with TRBD1. The V gene's germline CDR1 is SGHTS and CDR2 YDEGEE. V was clipped by 3 bases and J by 3 bases; unmatched bases: 11. The CDR3 has 17 amino acids. CDR3 region: CASSSRDRGYPDYGYTF. The CDR3 DNA follows: TGTGCCAGCAGCTCGCGGGACAGGGGATACCCCGACTATGGCTACACCTTC.

This clone was seen a few times. The V gene is TRBV5-4, the J gene TRBJ2-5; a possible D gene is TRBD1 (6 bases). Germline loops: CDR1 SGHNT, CDR2 YYREEE (reference sequence). The ends were cut back, 0 bases at V and 5 bases at J, with 11 bases in the middle. The CDR3 loop spans 14 amino acids. CDR3 region: CASSLGTVKETQYF. CDR3 bases: TGTGCCAGCAGCTTGGGGACAGTAAAGGAGACCCAGTACTTC. The complete variable domain, with remaining parts taken from reference TRBV5-4 and TRBJ2-5, reads ETGVTQSPTHLIKTRGQQVTLRCSSQSGHNTVSWYQQALGQGPQFIFQYYREEENGRGNFPPRFSGLQFPNYSSELNVNALELDDSALYLCASSLGTVKETQYFGPGTRLLVL.

This clone showed up just once. The chain couples TRBV27 to TRBJ2-7; possibly TRBD1 for D (5 bases). This CDR3 is built from 16 residues. The germline gives CDR1 MNHEY, CDR2 SMNVEV (reference sequence). Trimming left V 3 bases short and J 7 bases short, with 22 bases between. The CDR3 nucleotides are TGTGCCAGCAGTTTCCTCCCCGGACACCAAACGAGGGAGCAGTACTTC. Protein product: CASSFLPGHQTREQYF.

The chain employs TRBV19 and TRBJ1-1; D gene ambiguous. V lost 5 bases to trimming and J lost 4 bases, with 14 bases between them. This CDR3 is 14 amino acids long. Germline V gives CDR1 LNHDA, CDR2 SQIVND (reference sequence). CDR3 nucleotides: TGTGCCAGTAGTGTGACCGGGTGGGTCACTGAAGCTTTCTTT. Translating gives CASSVTGWVTEAFF.

The rearrangement uses TRBV7-9 and TRBJ2-3, with no clear D. The CDR3 has 14 residues. Between the trimmed V and J ends, which lost 0 bases and 2 bases, there was a span of 6 bases. The germline V gene encodes CDR1 SEHNR and CDR2 FQNEAQ (reference sequence). CDR3: CASSLAPNTDTQYF. DNA of the CDR3: TGTGCCAGCAGCTTAGCCCCCAACACAGATACGCAGTATTTT.

The chain carries TRBV29-1 and TRBJ1-2; D is undetermined. The CDR3 length is 11 residues. V lost 7 bases and J lost 4, with 10 bases in between. Germline V gene lookup returns CDR1 SQVTM and CDR2 ANQGSEA. The CDR3 DNA follows: TGCAGCGCCGACACCGGCTATGGCTACACCTTC. As protein: CSADTGYGYTF.

Here the CDR3 reads CASSKGHIQETQYF. The CDR3 DNA sequence: TGTGCCAGCAGCAAGGGACACATCCAAGAGACCCAGTACTTC. V is TRBV13 and J is TRBJ2-5, with a tentative D call TRBD1 (6 bases). The CDR3 is made up of 14 amino acids. Germline V gene data show CDR1 as PRHDT and CDR2 as FYEKMQ (reference sequence). Trimming left V 5 bases short and J 1 base short, with 11 bases between.

With respect to this clone: A far larger clone is a single base away, which makes a read error likely. The chain links TRBV30 to TRBJ2-7; D not resolved. CDR3 length equals 11 residues. Germline values: CDR1 GTSNPN, CDR2 SVGIG (reference sequence). For the CDR3, the DNA is TGTGACTGGAGTGTACAAGCGGAGCAGTACTTC. Translated: CDWSVQAEQYF.

This clone was seen ten or more times. J is TRBJ2-2 and V is TRBV7-6; D might be TRBD2 (7 bases). This CDR3 has 16 residues. The ends were cut back, 5 bases at V and 1 base at J, with 14 bases in the middle. The germline V gene has CDR1 SGHVS and CDR2 FNYEAQ. CDR3 DNA: TGTGCCAGCAGCGTACAGGGAGGGTTGAACACCGGGGAGCTGTTTTTT. This translates into CASSVQGGLNTGELFF.

V and J are TRBV19 and TRBJ1-1, with a weak D call TRBD1 (5 bases). The CDR3 has 16 amino acids. Trimming pared 3 bases from V and 3 bases from J, leaving 17 bases between. Per germline, CDR1 LNHDA and CDR2 SQIVND (reference sequence). The CDR3 nucleotides read TGTGCCAGTAGTATTCGAGGGGTCCCGGGCGACACTGAAGCTTTCTTT. Translating gives CASSIRGVPGDTEAFF.

The CDR3 nucleotides are TGTGCCAGCAGCTTTGGGGAACGCTATGGCTACACCTTC. Residues: CASSFGERYGYTF. V and J are TRBV7-2 and TRBJ1-2; D is ambiguous. The CDR3 runs to 13 residues. V shed 3 bases and J shed 4 bases, with 9 bases lying between them. Looked up from germline, CDR1 is SGHTA and CDR2 is FQGNSA.

This chain joins TRBV13 and TRBJ2-7; 7 bases agree with TRBD2. CDR1 is PRHDT and CDR2 is FYEKMQ in the germline V gene (reference sequence). The CDR3 is 15 residues long. The junction had 10 bases not matched to a gene; V was cut back by 1 base and J by 7 bases. The CDR3 here is CASSLERGGIREQYF. The CDR3 DNA reads as TGTGCCAGCAGCTTAGAGCGGGGAGGGATAAGAGAGCAGTACTTC.

V usage is TRBV10-1 and J usage is TRBJ2-1; D perhaps matches TRBD1 (5 bases). The CDR3 contains 14 residues. The germline V gene encodes CDR1 WNHNN and CDR2 SYGVQD (reference sequence). The ends were cut back, 2 bases at V and 7 bases at J, with 12 bases in the middle. CDR3: CASSEAGLLNEQFF. CDR3 DNA sequence: TGCGCCAGCAGTGAGGCAGGGCTCTTAAATGAGCAGTTCTTC.

The V and J genes are TRBV9 and TRBJ2-3; D unclear. V lost 2 bases, J lost 0 bases, and 7 bases lay in between. CDR1 is SGDLS, CDR2 YYNGEE, per germline. This CDR3 has 14 residues. The CDR3 region is CASSVGPSTDTQYF. In nucleotides, the CDR3 is TGTGCCAGCAGCGTGGGCCCGAGCACAGATACGCAGTATTTT.

V usage is TRBV9 and J usage is TRBJ2-3; possibly TRBD1 for D (5 bases). Per germline, CDR1 SGDLS and CDR2 YYNGEE. Trimming took 0 bases from V and 6 from J, leaving 11 bases between them. CDR3 length: 14 residues. CDR3 DNA: TGTGCCAGCAGCGTAGATCCAGGGATGGATACGCAGTATTTT. Its protein product is CASSVDPGMDTQYF. Drawing the rest from reference TRBV9 and TRBJ2-3, the complete variable domain is DSGVTQTPKHLITATGQRVTLRCSPRSGDLSVYWYQQSLDQGLQFLIQYYNGEERAKGNILERFSAQQFPDLHSELNLSSLELGDSALYFCASSVDPGMDTQYFGPGTRLTVL.